This T cell receptor (beta chain) was profiled in a study of T cell repertoires in cytomegalovirus infection (dated by TCRdb to between 2019 and 2020). Looking at the study overall: Peptide stimulations targeted recently identified HLA-C-restricted CMV epitopes, whose presentation resists viral immunomodulation, together with well-studied HLA-B-restricted epitopes. Donor HLA type was relevant to the analysis, as public TCR beta signatures indicated carriage of CMV infection together with the matching HLA type.

The sequencer was an Illumina HiSeq 1500. The public reads were reprocessed in TCRdb via fastp at Q25 and MiXCR, keeping in-frame beta chains. All rows with the same CDR3 protein become a single entry with the most common DNA and genes. The table for this sample lists about 310,000 distinct CDR3 sequences; approximately 25% of them were counted only once. The top ten hold less than 15% of the sample. Sample treatment or condition, as interpreted from the label and publication: in vitro stimulation with specific CMV peptide epitopes to enrich CMV-specific T cells. Broad study findings and their caveats: The ex vivo response was dominated by HLA-C-restricted CMV-specific TCR beta clonotypes, which also provided the single most frequent clonotype in two of eight donors. Carriers of CMV infection plus the relevant HLA type were discriminated by the cumulative frequency of public TCR beta family members in the study cohort and in an independent approximately 400-donor cohort.

This clonotype has a count of ten or more. It has no known antigen specificity. There are no base qualities to consult, and no much larger clone falls within one base. This material consisted of cultured PBMCs, taken from culture after CMV antigen stimulation. This TCR was recovered from a human donor in good health (CMV status not recorded). Some clones in this sample may be carry-over from other donors' samples.

The DNA sequence is TGTGCCAGCAGCTTTTCGGCCTCCTACGAGCAGTACTTC. It specifies CASSFSASYEQYF. The rearrangement combines TRBV7-2 with TRBJ2-7, with no confident D gene call. The germline V gene encodes CDR1 SGHTA and CDR2 FQGNSA. From its cysteine to its phenylalanine, the CDR3 spans 13 amino acids. The DNA shown is the 39-base CDR3, in frame from base 1. Between the V and J ends, shortened by 3 bases and 0 bases respectively, the junction contains 6 bases.